The clone carrying this TCR beta chain was found a few times. Per the germline V gene, CDR1 is LNHDA and CDR2 is SQIVND (reference sequence). The V gene lost 5 bases and the J gene lost 4 bases, with 18 bases spanning the gap. The CDR3 length is 15 residues. The entry originates in a study of T cell responses to AZD1222 COVID-19 vaccine. Repertoires were generated with immunoSEQ multiplex PCR, while TCRdb's copy carries only in-frame clones and drops some. The sample lists around 90,000 clones, about 88% seen once, with more than 10% in the top ten. The sequenced sample was peripheral blood, obtained on day 0 of AZD1222 vaccination. The sequence came from an adult in good health. The rearrangement joins TRBV19 to TRBJ2-7, with D unresolved. CDR3 in amino acids: CASSDGPSQPYEQYF. CDR3 bases: TGTGCCAGTAGTGACGGACCTTCCCAACCATACGAGCAGTACTTC.